This T cell receptor (beta chain) was identified in a study of blood T cell repertoires in COVID-19. TCRdb's copy holds only in-frame clones and misses some; the assay was immunoSEQ multiplex PCR. The data contain 200,000 to 250,000 clones, approximately 80% of them seen just once; the ten biggest clones take up 4.3%. The clonotype was recovered from a man under 40 with acute COVID-19. The sample was PBMCs or T cells enriched from blood (not recorded which).

CDR3 nucleotide sequence: TGTGCCAGCAGACAGGGATCAGGGTTTAATCAGCCCCAGCATTTT. Encoded protein: CASRQGSGFNQPQHF. The chain links TRBV27 to TRBJ1-5; TRBD1 is a possible D gene (6 bases). Trimming took 6 bases from V and 4 from J, leaving 16 bases between them. Germline loops: CDR1 MNHEY, CDR2 SMNVEV (reference sequence). CDR3 length: 15 residues.